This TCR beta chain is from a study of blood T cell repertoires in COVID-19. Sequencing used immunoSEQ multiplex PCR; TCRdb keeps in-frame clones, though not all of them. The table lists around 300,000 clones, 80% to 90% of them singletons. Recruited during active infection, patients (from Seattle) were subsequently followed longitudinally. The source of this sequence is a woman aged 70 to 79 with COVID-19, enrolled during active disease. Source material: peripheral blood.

The CDR3, as DNA: TGTGCCAGCAGCTTAGCACAAACTGAAGCTTTCTTT. Translation: CASSLAQTEAFF. The J gene is TRBJ1-1, the V gene TRBV7-9; D remains unclear. Trimming took off 0 bases at V and 5 bases at J, with 4 bases between the two ends. CDR1 SEHNR and CDR2 FQNEAQ come from the germline V gene (reference sequence). CDR3 length equals 12 residues.